This TCR beta chain emerged from a study of shared clonotypes between healthy human individuals. As defined, naive CD8 cells were CD45RO-negative and positively selected for CCR7, with terminally differentiated effector memory CD45RA+ cells excluded. TCRdb's copy holds only in-frame clones and misses some; the assay was immunoSEQ multiplex PCR. This table has approximately 2,200,000 clones, about 92% appearing once. Germline-derived CDR1 and CDR2 are LNHDA and SQIVND (reference sequence). V trimming: 3 bases; J trimming: 2 bases; junction bases outside the gene matches: 4. CDR3 length: 15 residues. The J gene is TRBJ2-7, the V gene TRBV19, with TRBD2 matching 10 bases. The clonotype was recovered from a man between 18 and 29 years old in good health. Some clones in this sample may be carry-over from other donors' samples. Input material: naive CD8+ T cells from PBMCs. The CDR3 coding sequence is TGTGCCAGTAGTATCACTAGCGGGGTGACCTACGAGCAGTACTTC. Protein sequence: CASSITSGVTYEQYF. Together with reference TRBV19 and TRBJ2-7, the CDR3 gives the full variable domain: DGGITQSPKYLFRKEGQNVTLSCEQNLNHDAMYWYRQDPGQGLRLIYYSQIVNDFQKGDIAEGYSVSREKKESFPLTVTSAQKNPTAFYLCASSITSGVTYEQYFGPGTRLTVT.